The rows below give T cell receptor beta chains drawn from one sample of a study of blood T cell repertoires in COVID-19. Profiling relied on immunoSEQ multiplex PCR, and the TCRdb table lists in-frame clones only, not all of them. Among 250,000 to 300,000 clones, about 86% were seen once, and the ten largest hold 10% to 15%. Sequenced: peripheral blood. The receptors were sampled from a woman aged 65 to 85 with COVID-19, enrolled during active disease. Each CDR3 is given with its conserved first and last residue. Fields, in order: D gene, clone size, V gene, J gene, CDR3 DNA, CDR3 protein. D genes are given only for firm matches. Rows give clone size only sometimes, using once, few, many, or a class for an expanded clone.

D gene: .; clone size: .; V gene: TRBV7-9; J gene: TRBJ1-1; CDR3 DNA: TGTGCCAGCAGCTTGGCTCTCACTGAAGCTTTCTTT; CDR3 protein: CASSLALTEAFF
D gene: .; clone size: .; V gene: TRBV6-6; J gene: TRBJ2-3; CDR3 DNA: TGTGCCAGCAGTGCCGGACAGCTGCAGTATTTT; CDR3 protein: CASSAGQLQYF
D gene: .; clone size: .; V gene: TRBV7-6; J gene: TRBJ2-7; CDR3 DNA: TGTGCCAGCAGCGAAATAGGTCGGGGTCGCACCTACGAGCAGTACTTC; CDR3 protein: CASSEIGRGRTYEQYF
D gene: .; clone size: .; V gene: TRBV5-1; J gene: TRBJ1-2; CDR3 DNA: TGCGCCAGCAGCTTGGCCCCGGGTATCCGAACGGATGGCTACACCTTC; CDR3 protein: CASSLAPGIRTDGYTF
D gene: TRBD1; clone size: few; V gene: TRBV19; J gene: TRBJ1-2; CDR3 DNA: TGTGCCAGTAGTTCACACGCGGGACAGGGTTATGGCTACACCTTC; CDR3 protein: CASSSHAGQGYGYTF
D gene: .; clone size: .; V gene: TRBV7-6; J gene: TRBJ2-5; CDR3 DNA: TGTGCCAGCAGCTTAGGCGGGGTACAAGAGACCCAGTACTTC; CDR3 protein: CASSLGGVQETQYF
D gene: TRBD1; clone size: .; V gene: TRBV27; J gene: TRBJ1-2; CDR3 DNA: TGTGCCAGCAGTTGGGACAGGGGGCAAAGCTACACCTTC; CDR3 protein: CASSWDRGQSYTF
D gene: TRBD1; clone size: .; V gene: TRBV2; J gene: TRBJ1-1; CDR3 DNA: TGTGCCATTGCGGGACAGAACCTTGAAGCTTTCTTT; CDR3 protein: CAIAGQNLEAFF
D gene: .; clone size: .; V gene: TRBV29-1; J gene: TRBJ2-3; CDR3 DNA: TGCAGCTCGGGACACACGCTCACAGATACGCAGTATTTT; CDR3 protein: CSSGHTLTDTQYF
D gene: .; clone size: .; V gene: TRBV5-8; J gene: TRBJ2-4; CDR3 DNA: TGTGCCAGCAGCTTGAGAGAGGGGGGGAACATTCAGTACTTC; CDR3 protein: CASSLREGGNIQYF
D gene: .; clone size: .; V gene: TRBV29-1; J gene: TRBJ2-1; CDR3 DNA: TGCAGCGTTAGGCAGCGGCCCTACAATGAGCAGTTCTTC; CDR3 protein: CSVRQRPYNEQFF
D gene: .; clone size: .; V gene: TRBV5-1; J gene: TRBJ1-1; CDR3 DNA: TGCGCCAGCAGGAGTAAAATGGACACTGAAGCTTTCTTT; CDR3 protein: CASRSKMDTEAFF
D gene: TRBD1; clone size: .; V gene: TRBV19; J gene: TRBJ2-1; CDR3 DNA: TGTGCCAGTAGGACAGGGGGCAATGAGCAGTTCTTC; CDR3 protein: CASRTGGNEQFF
D gene: TRBD1; clone size: .; V gene: TRBV10-3; J gene: TRBJ1-2; CDR3 DNA: TGTGCCATCAGCCCTGACAGGGGAAGCTATGGCTACACCTTC; CDR3 protein: CAISPDRGSYGYTF
D gene: TRBD1; clone size: .; V gene: TRBV6-1; J gene: TRBJ2-3; CDR3 DNA: TGTGCCAGCAGTGTTATCCGGGACAGCGGCACAGATACGCAGTATTTT; CDR3 protein: CASSVIRDSGTDTQYF
D gene: .; clone size: once; V gene: TRBV5-4; J gene: TRBJ2-7; CDR3 DNA: TGTGCCAGCAGCTCTCTCCCCAGGGGAAACGAGCAGTACTTC; CDR3 protein: CASSSLPRGNEQYF
D gene: TRBD1; clone size: once; V gene: TRBV5-6; J gene: TRBJ2-1; CDR3 DNA: TGTGCCAGCAGCTCGGACAGGGCTTCCTACAATGAGCAGTTCTTC; CDR3 protein: CASSSDRASYNEQFF
D gene: .; clone size: .; V gene: TRBV7-3; J gene: TRBJ2-1; CDR3 DNA: TGTGCCAGCAGCTTCGCAGGGAATGAGCAGTTCTTC; CDR3 protein: CASSFAGNEQFF
D gene: .; clone size: many; V gene: TRBV4-1; J gene: TRBJ2-3; CDR3 DNA: TGCGCCAGCAGCCTCTCAGCCAGGATGTTTGGTCGAGATACGCAGTATTTT; CDR3 protein: CASSLSARMFGRDTQYF
D gene: TRBD1; clone size: .; V gene: TRBV6-5; J gene: TRBJ1-5; CDR3 DNA: TGTGCCAGCAAGACAGGGGTGGATCAGCCCCAGCATTTT; CDR3 protein: CASKTGVDQPQHF
D gene: .; clone size: .; V gene: TRBV30; J gene: TRBJ1-1; CDR3 DNA: TGTGCCTGGAGTGTACTCGCTAACACTGAAGCTTTCTTT; CDR3 protein: CAWSVLANTEAFF
D gene: .; clone size: .; V gene: TRBV6-1; J gene: TRBJ2-7; CDR3 DNA: TGTGCCAGCAGTGATGGGCCGAGCTCCTACGAGCAGTACTTC; CDR3 protein: CASSDGPSSYEQYF
D gene: .; clone size: .; V gene: TRBV19; J gene: TRBJ1-5; CDR3 DNA: TGTGCCAGTCGGACAGCCGATCAGCCCCAGCATTTT; CDR3 protein: CASRTADQPQHF
D gene: TRBD1; clone size: .; V gene: TRBV6-2/TRBV6-3; J gene: TRBJ2-2; CDR3 DNA: TGTGCCAGCAGTCCGAGACAGGGAGTAACCGGGGAGCTGTTTTTT; CDR3 protein: CASSPRQGVTGELFF
D gene: .; clone size: once; V gene: TRBV30; J gene: TRBJ1-5; CDR3 DNA: TGTGCCTGGAGTGGTGGGACAAATGCCCAGCCCCAGCATTTT; CDR3 protein: CAWSGGTNAQPQHF
D gene: .; clone size: .; V gene: TRBV5-1; J gene: TRBJ2-7; CDR3 DNA: TGCGCCAGCAGCGCCCCAGGGGCTCCCTACGAGCAGTACTTC; CDR3 protein: CASSAPGAPYEQYF
D gene: .; clone size: .; V gene: TRBV6-5; J gene: TRBJ2-7; CDR3 DNA: TGTGCCAGCAGGCCGAGACAGATATCCTACGAGCAGTACTTC; CDR3 protein: CASRPRQISYEQYF
D gene: TRBD1; clone size: .; V gene: TRBV5-1; J gene: TRBJ2-5; CDR3 DNA: TGCGCCAGCAGCTCGACAGGGCTGGGAGAGACCCAGTACTTC; CDR3 protein: CASSSTGLGETQYF
D gene: .; clone size: .; V gene: TRBV11-2; J gene: TRBJ1-2; CDR3 DNA: TGTGCCAGCAGCTTAGAGGACAGTCACTATGGCTACACCTTC; CDR3 protein: CASSLEDSHYGYTF
D gene: TRBD1; clone size: few; V gene: TRBV9; J gene: TRBJ2-7; CDR3 DNA: TGTGCCAGCAGCGTAGGGGGGACAGGGGGAGTAGACGAGCAGTACTTC; CDR3 protein: CASSVGGTGGVDEQYF
D gene: .; clone size: .; V gene: TRBV24-1; J gene: TRBJ2-7; CDR3 DNA: TGTGCCACCGGGCCCTCCGGTAGCTACGAGCAGTACTTC; CDR3 protein: CATGPSGSYEQYF
D gene: .; clone size: .; V gene: TRBV4-1; J gene: TRBJ2-5; CDR3 DNA: TGCGCCAGCAGCCTCGGACAGCAAGAGACCCAGTACTTC; CDR3 protein: CASSLGQQETQYF
D gene: TRBD1; clone size: .; V gene: TRBV7-9; J gene: TRBJ2-7; CDR3 DNA: TGTGCCAGCAGCTTAAGACAGGGGGAGGACGAGCAGTACTTC; CDR3 protein: CASSLRQGEDEQYF
D gene: .; clone size: .; V gene: TRBV30; J gene: TRBJ2-7; CDR3 DNA: TGTGCCGCTCAATCGGGGAGCTCCTACGAGCAGTACTTC; CDR3 protein: CAAQSGSSYEQYF
D gene: .; clone size: .; V gene: TRBV28; J gene: TRBJ1-1; CDR3 DNA: TGTGCCAGCAGTTTAAGGCAGGAGGTGAACACTGAAGCTTTCTTT; CDR3 protein: CASSLRQEVNTEAFF
D gene: TRBD1; clone size: few; V gene: TRBV6-4; J gene: TRBJ1-2; CDR3 DNA: TGTGCCAGCAGTAATACAGGGGAAGGAGTGGATGGCTACACCTTC; CDR3 protein: CASSNTGEGVDGYTF
D gene: .; clone size: .; V gene: TRBV5-1; J gene: TRBJ1-2; CDR3 DNA: TGCGCCAGCAGCTTGGTCCCTTCTGTGGGGGCGGATAACTATGGCTACACCTTC; CDR3 protein: CASSLVPSVGADNYGYTF
D gene: TRBD1; clone size: .; V gene: TRBV28; J gene: TRBJ1-4; CDR3 DNA: TGTGCCAGCAGTTTGATGGGACAGGGGGGGGAAAAACTGTTTTTT; CDR3 protein: CASSLMGQGGEKLFF
D gene: TRBD1; clone size: once; V gene: TRBV28; J gene: TRBJ1-1; CDR3 DNA: TGTGCCAGCAGTTGGACAGGGGGGGCTTTCTTT; CDR3 protein: CASSWTGGAFF
D gene: .; clone size: .; V gene: TRBV27; J gene: TRBJ2-7; CDR3 DNA: TGTGCCAGCAGGTTAACTAGACTCTCCTACGAGCAGTACTTC; CDR3 protein: CASRLTRLSYEQYF
D gene: .; clone size: .; V gene: TRBV14; J gene: TRBJ2-1; CDR3 DNA: TGTGCCAGCAGCCTTCTTGGTTCGAGGAATGAGCAGTTCTTC; CDR3 protein: CASSLLGSRNEQFF
D gene: .; clone size: .; V gene: TRBV30; J gene: TRBJ2-2; CDR3 DNA: TGTGCCTGGAGGATCGGGGTCTCCACCGGGGAGCTGTTTTTT; CDR3 protein: CAWRIGVSTGELFF
D gene: TRBD2; clone size: .; V gene: TRBV2; J gene: TRBJ2-7; CDR3 DNA: TGTGCCAGCAGTGCTAGCGGGGGATTTTACGAGCAGTACTTC; CDR3 protein: CASSASGGFYEQYF
D gene: TRBD2; clone size: .; V gene: TRBV9; J gene: TRBJ2-3; CDR3 DNA: TGTGCCAGCAGCGCCCCCTCCCTGGGAGCGGGGGCTCATACGCAGTATTTT; CDR3 protein: CASSAPSLGAGAHTQYF
D gene: .; clone size: .; V gene: TRBV29-1; J gene: TRBJ2-3; CDR3 DNA: TGCAGCGTTTTCATAGCGGCGTCCACTAGCACAGATACGCAGTATTTT; CDR3 protein: CSVFIAASTSTDTQYF
D gene: TRBD1; clone size: .; V gene: TRBV6-1; J gene: TRBJ1-2; CDR3 DNA: TGTGCCAGCAGTGAAGCTATGAGGGGACAGGGGTTAGTTTATGGCTACACCTTC; CDR3 protein: CASSEAMRGQGLVYGYTF
D gene: TRBD1; clone size: .; V gene: TRBV4-2; J gene: TRBJ2-7; CDR3 DNA: TGTGCCAGCAGCCAAGAACAGGGGCGGCAGCAGTACTTC; CDR3 protein: CASSQEQGRQQYF
D gene: .; clone size: .; V gene: TRBV29-1; J gene: TRBJ1-1; CDR3 DNA: TGCAGCGTGAGGGGAGGGGCGACTGAAGCTTTCTTT; CDR3 protein: CSVRGGATEAFF
D gene: .; clone size: .; V gene: TRBV7-2; J gene: TRBJ1-2; CDR3 DNA: TGTGCCAGCAGCAATAACAGGGTTAACTATGGCTACACCTTC; CDR3 protein: CASSNNRVNYGYTF
D gene: .; clone size: .; V gene: TRBV6-2/TRBV6-3; J gene: TRBJ2-3; CDR3 DNA: TGTGCCAGCAGTTACCCTTCCCCCGCTAGCGCTAGCACAGATACGCAGTATTTT; CDR3 protein: CASSYPSPASASTDTQYF
D gene: TRBD2; clone size: .; V gene: TRBV2; J gene: TRBJ2-6; CDR3 DNA: TGTGCCAGCAGTGAGGGGAGGGTAGCTGGGGCCAACGTCCTGACTTTC; CDR3 protein: CASSEGRVAGANVLTF
D gene: TRBD1; clone size: .; V gene: TRBV28; J gene: TRBJ2-1; CDR3 DNA: TGTGCCAGCACCTGGGGTCCGGGACAGGGGCTTTATAGCTCCTACAATGAGCAGTTCTTC; CDR3 protein: CASTWGPGQGLYSSYNEQFF
D gene: .; clone size: .; V gene: TRBV20-1; J gene: TRBJ1-1; CDR3 DNA: TGCAGTGCTAGCAGAGGTTTCGGGGCTTTCTTT; CDR3 protein: CSASRGFGAFF
D gene: TRBD2; clone size: once; V gene: TRBV19; J gene: TRBJ2-3; CDR3 DNA: TGTGCCAGTACCGAGCGGGGGGGCCAAGTAGATACGCAGTATTTT; CDR3 protein: CASTERGGQVDTQYF
D gene: .; clone size: .; V gene: TRBV7-2; J gene: TRBJ2-7; CDR3 DNA: TGTGCCAGCACCCCTCAAACCGGGACTGAAACCTACGAGCAGTACTTC; CDR3 protein: CASTPQTGTETYEQYF